This T cell receptor (beta chain) was sequenced during a study of T cells in Graves' hyperthyroidism and ophthalmopathy. RNA transcripts yielded amplified TCR beta CDR3 regions. A set of HTBI primers served as the primers for a first-round RT-PCR of the TCR CDR3. Each CDR3 protein is one row after TCRdb ran MiXCR on the multiplex PCR reads. Of 540,000 or so distinct CDR3 sequences in the sample, around a sixth were seen once. V dropped 3 bases and J dropped 3; count of bases not matched to a gene: 12. CDR3 length: 19 amino acids. Germline values: CDR1 LNHDA, CDR2 SQIVND (reference sequence). The TCR comes from a woman aged 25 to 45 with Graves' hyperthyroidism. The sample taken for sequencing was blood. The V gene is TRBV19, the J gene TRBJ2-2; 11 nucleotides line up with TRBD2. The CDR3 is CASSMSLLAGVSHTGELFF. CDR3 nucleotide sequence: TGTGCCAGTAGTATGAGTCTACTAGCGGGAGTGAGTCACACCGGGGAGCTGTTTTTT.